The 2 T cell receptor beta chains reported below all come from one sample, sequenced in a study of T-cell reconstitution after alpha-beta-depleted transplantation in children. Unique molecular identifiers featured in how the TCRbeta library was prepared. Via MiXCR, TCRdb re-called the PCR reads, giving one row per CDR3 protein. Counted here are 200,000 to 250,000 distinct CDR3 sequences, around 9.5% occurring once; the ten biggest clones make up roughly 6.2%. The sequencing used PBMCs from the stem cell graft donor, collected from the stem cell graft. The receptor source for this set is a human donor who donated a stem cell graft to a child with acute lymphoblastic leukemia.

This clonotype was seen many times. The gene calls are TRBV5-1 and TRBJ2-2; possibly TRBD1 for D (6 bases). The CDR3 has 14 residues. Germline values: CDR1 SGHRS, CDR2 YFSETQ. The germline V and J ends were trimmed by 4 bases and 6 bases, with 13 bases remaining between them. CDR3 DNA: TGCGCCAGCAGCCCCGGGACAAGCCCCGGGGAGCTGTTTTTT. Translation gives CASSPGTSPGELFF.

V gene TRBV7-2 combines with J gene TRBJ1-1, with unresolved D. Germline lookup yields CDR1 SGHTA and CDR2 FQGNSA. V dropped 5 bases and J dropped 1 base, with 8 bases sitting between them. This CDR3 is 13 amino acids long. The CDR3 sequence: CASSSGRNTEAFF. The DNA of the CDR3 is TGTGCCAGCAGCAGCGGACGGAACACTGAAGCTTTCTTT.